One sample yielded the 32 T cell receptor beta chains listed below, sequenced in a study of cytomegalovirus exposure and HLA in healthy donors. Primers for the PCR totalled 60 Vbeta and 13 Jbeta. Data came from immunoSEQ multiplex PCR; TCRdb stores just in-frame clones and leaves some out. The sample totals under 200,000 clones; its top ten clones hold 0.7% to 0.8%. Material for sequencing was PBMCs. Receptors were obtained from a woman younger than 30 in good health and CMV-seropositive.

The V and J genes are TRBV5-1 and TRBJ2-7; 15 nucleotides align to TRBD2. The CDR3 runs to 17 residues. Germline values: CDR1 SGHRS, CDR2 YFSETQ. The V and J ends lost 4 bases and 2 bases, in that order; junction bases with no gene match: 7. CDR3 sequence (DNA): TGCGCCAGCAGCCCGGGACTAGCGGGAGGTTTCCCCTACGAGCAGTACTTC. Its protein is CASSPGLAGGFPYEQYF.

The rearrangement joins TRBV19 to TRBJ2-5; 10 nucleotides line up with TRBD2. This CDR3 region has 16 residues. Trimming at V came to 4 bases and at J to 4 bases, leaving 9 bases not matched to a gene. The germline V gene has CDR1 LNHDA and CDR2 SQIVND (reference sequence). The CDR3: CASSNETAGGPETQYF. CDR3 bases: TGTGCCAGTAGTAACGAAACAGCGGGAGGGCCAGAGACCCAGTACTTC.

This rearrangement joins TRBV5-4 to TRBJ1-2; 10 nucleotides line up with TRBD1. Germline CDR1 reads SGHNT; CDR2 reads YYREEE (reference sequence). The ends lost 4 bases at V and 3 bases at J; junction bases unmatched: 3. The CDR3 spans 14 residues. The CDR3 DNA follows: TGTGCCAGCAGCCCCGGGACAGGGGACTATGGCTACACCTTC. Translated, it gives CASSPGTGDYGYTF.

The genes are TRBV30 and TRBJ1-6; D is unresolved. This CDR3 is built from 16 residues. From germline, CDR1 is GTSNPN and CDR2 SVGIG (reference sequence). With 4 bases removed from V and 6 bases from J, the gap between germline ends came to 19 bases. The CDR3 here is CAWTHGGKTVNSPLHF. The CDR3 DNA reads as TGTGCCTGGACGCACGGAGGAAAAACTGTTAATTCACCCCTCCACTTT.

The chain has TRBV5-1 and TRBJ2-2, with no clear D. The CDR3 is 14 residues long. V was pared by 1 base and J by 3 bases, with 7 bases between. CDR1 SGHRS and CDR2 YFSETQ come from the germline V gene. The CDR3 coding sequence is TGCGCCAGCAGCTTGTTACAAGACACCGGGGAGCTGTTTTTT. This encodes CASSLLQDTGELFF. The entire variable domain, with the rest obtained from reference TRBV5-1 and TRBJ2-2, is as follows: KAGVTQTPRYLIKTRGQQVTLSCSPISGHRSVSWYQQTPGQGLQFLFEYFSETQRNKGNFPGRFSGRQFSNSRSEMNVSTLELGDSALYLCASSLLQDTGELFFGEGSRLTVL.

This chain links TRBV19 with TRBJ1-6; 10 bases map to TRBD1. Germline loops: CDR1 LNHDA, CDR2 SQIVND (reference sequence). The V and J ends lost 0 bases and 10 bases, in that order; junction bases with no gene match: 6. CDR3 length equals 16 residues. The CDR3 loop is CASSIEGTGAGSPLHF. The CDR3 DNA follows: TGTGCCAGTAGTATAGAAGGGACAGGGGCAGGGTCACCCCTCCACTTT.

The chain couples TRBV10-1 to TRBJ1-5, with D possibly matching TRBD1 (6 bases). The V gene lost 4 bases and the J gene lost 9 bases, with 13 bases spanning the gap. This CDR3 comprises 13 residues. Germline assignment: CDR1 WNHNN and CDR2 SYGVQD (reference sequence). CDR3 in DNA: TGCGCCAGCAGTGCGGACCCCAGGGGGCCCCAGCATTTT. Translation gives CASSADPRGPQHF.

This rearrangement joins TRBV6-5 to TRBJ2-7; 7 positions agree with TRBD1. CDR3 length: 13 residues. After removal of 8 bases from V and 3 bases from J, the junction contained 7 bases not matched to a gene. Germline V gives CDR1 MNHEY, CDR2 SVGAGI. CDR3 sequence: CASRSTGYYEQYF. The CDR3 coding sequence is TGTGCCAGCCGGTCGACAGGGTACTACGAGCAGTACTTC.

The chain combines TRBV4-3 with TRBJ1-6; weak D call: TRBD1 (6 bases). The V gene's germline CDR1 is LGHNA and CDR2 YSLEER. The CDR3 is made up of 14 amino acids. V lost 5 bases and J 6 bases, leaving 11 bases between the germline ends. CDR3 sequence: CASSRTDVNSPLHF. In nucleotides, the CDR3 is TGCGCCAGCAGCAGGACAGATGTTAATTCACCCCTCCACTTT.

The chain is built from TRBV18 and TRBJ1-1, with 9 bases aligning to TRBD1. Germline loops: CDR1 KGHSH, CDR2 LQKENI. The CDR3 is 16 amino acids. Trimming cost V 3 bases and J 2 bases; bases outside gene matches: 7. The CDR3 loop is CASSPAGQGINTEAFF. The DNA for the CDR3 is TGTGCCAGCTCACCTGCGGGACAGGGTATAAACACTGAAGCTTTCTTT.

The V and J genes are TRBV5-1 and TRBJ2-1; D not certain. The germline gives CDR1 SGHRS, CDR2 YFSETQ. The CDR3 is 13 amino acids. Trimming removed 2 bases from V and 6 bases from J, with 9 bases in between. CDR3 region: CASSLASSNEQFF. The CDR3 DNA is TGCGCCAGCAGCTTAGCATCTAGCAATGAGCAGTTCTTC. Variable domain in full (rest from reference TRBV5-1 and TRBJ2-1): KAGVTQTPRYLIKTRGQQVTLSCSPISGHRSVSWYQQTPGQGLQFLFEYFSETQRNKGNFPGRFSGRQFSNSRSEMNVSTLELGDSALYLCASSLASSNEQFFGPGTRLTVL.

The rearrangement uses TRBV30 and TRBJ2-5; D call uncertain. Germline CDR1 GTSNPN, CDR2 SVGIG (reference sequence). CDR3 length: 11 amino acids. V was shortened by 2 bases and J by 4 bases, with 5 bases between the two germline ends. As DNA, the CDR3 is TGTGCCTGGAGTCTCAGAGAGACCCAGTACTTC. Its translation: CAWSLRETQYF.

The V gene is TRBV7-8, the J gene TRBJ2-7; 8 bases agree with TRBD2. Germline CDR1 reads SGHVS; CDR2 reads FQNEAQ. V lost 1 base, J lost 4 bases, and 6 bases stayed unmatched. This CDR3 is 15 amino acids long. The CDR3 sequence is CASSLDRGGYYEQYF. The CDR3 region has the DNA TGTGCCAGCAGCTTAGATCGCGGGGGGTATTACGAGCAGTACTTC.

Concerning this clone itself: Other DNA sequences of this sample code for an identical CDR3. CDR3 sequence (DNA): TGCGCCAGCAGCTTGGGGACTAGCGGGAATGAGCAGTTCTTC. It encodes CASSLGTSGNEQFF. The V gene is TRBV5-1, the J gene TRBJ2-1; 11 bases are shared with TRBD2. Losses at the gene ends were 0 bases for V and 7 bases for J; bases not matched to a gene: 0. There are 14 residues in the CDR3. Germline V gene lookup returns CDR1 SGHRS and CDR2 YFSETQ.

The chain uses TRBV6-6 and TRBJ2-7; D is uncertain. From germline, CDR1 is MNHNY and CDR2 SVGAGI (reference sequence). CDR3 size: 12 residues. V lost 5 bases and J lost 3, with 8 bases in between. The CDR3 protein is CASSTGGYEQYF. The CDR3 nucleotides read TGTGCCAGCAGTACCGGCGGCTACGAGCAGTACTTC.

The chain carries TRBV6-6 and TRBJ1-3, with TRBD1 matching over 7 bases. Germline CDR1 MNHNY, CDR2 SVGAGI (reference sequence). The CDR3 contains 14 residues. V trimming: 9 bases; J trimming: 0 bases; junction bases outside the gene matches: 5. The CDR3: CASISGGSGNTIYF. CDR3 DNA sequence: TGTGCCAGTATCTCAGGGGGCTCTGGAAACACCATATATTTT.

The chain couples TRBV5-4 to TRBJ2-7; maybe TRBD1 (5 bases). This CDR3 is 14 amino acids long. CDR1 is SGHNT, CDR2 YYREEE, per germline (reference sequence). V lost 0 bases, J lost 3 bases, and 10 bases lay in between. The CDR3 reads CASSLDSGNYEQYF. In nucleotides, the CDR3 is TGTGCCAGCAGCTTGGATTCAGGGAACTACGAGCAGTACTTC.

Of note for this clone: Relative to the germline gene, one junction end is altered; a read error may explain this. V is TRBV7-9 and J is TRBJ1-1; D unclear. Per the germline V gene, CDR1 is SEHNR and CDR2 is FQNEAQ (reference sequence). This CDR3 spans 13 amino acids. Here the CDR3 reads CVSSSQVNTEAFF. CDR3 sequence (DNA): TGTGTCAGCAGCTCACAAGTGAACACTGAAGCTTTCTTT.

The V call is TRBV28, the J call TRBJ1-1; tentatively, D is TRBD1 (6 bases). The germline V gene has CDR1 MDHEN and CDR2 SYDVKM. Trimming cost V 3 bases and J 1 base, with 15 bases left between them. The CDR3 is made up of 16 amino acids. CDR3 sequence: CASSLSQGDWNTEAFF. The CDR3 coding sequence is TGTGCCAGCAGTTTGTCACAGGGAGATTGGAACACTGAAGCTTTCTTT.

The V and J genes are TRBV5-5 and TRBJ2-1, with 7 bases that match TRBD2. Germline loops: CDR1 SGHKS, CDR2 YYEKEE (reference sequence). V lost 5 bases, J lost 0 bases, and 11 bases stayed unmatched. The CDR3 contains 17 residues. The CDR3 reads CASRMGGRAPSYNEQFF. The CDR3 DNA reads TGTGCCAGCAGAATGGGGGGGAGGGCCCCCTCCTACAATGAGCAGTTCTTC.

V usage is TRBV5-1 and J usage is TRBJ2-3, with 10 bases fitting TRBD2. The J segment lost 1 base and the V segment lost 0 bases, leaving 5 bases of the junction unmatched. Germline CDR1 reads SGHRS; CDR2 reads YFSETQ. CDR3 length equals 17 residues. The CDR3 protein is CASSLELAGTGTDTQYF. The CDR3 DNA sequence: TGCGCCAGCAGCTTGGAACTAGCGGGGACAGGCACAGATACGCAGTATTTT.

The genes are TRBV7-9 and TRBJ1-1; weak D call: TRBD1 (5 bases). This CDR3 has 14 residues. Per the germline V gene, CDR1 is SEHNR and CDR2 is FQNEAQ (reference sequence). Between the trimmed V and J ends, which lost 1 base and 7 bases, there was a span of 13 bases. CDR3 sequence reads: CASSLDRRGLEAFF. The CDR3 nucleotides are TGTGCCAGCAGCTTAGATCGAAGGGGTCTTGAAGCTTTCTTT.

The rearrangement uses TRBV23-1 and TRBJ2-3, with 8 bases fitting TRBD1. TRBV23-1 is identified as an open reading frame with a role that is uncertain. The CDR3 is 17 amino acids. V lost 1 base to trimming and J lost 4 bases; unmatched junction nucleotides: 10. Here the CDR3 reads CASSQFPAGGFADTQYF. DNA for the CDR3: TGCGCCAGCAGTCAATTTCCGGCAGGGGGCTTCGCAGATACGCAGTATTTT.

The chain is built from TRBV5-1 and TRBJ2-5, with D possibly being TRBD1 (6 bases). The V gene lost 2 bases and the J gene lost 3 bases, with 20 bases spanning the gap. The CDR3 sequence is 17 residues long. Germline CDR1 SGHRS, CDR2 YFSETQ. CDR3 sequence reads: CASSFGAGVYLEETQYF. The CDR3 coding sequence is TGCGCCAGCAGCTTCGGGGCAGGGGTCTACCTTGAAGAGACCCAGTACTTC.

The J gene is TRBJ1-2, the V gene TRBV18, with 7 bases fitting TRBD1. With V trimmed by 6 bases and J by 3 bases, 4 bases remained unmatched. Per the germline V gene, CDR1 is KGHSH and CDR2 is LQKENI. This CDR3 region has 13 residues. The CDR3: CASSGGQDYGYTF. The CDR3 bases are TGTGCCAGCTCCGGAGGACAGGACTATGGCTACACCTTC.

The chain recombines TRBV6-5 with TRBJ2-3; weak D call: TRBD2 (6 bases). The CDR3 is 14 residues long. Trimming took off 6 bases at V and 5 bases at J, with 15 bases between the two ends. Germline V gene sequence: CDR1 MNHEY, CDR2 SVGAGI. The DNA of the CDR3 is TGTGCCAGCAGCCAAGGAGGGGATCAAGATACGCAGTATTTT. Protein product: CASSQGGDQDTQYF.

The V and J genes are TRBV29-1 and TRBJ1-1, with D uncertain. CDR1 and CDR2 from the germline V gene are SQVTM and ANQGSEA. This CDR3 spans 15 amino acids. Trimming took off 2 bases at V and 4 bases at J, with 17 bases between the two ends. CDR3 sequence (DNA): TGCAGCGTTGAATACGCCCTATTGCGGGGCACTGAAGCTTTCTTT. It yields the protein CSVEYALLRGTEAFF.

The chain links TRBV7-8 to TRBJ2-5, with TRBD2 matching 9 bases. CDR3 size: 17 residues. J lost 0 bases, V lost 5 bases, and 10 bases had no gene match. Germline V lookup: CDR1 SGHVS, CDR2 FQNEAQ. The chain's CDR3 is CASSVEGAGGYQETQYF. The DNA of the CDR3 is TGTGCCAGCAGCGTCGAGGGAGCGGGAGGCTACCAAGAGACCCAGTACTTC. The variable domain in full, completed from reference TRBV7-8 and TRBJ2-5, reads GAGVSQSPRYKVAKRGQDVALRCDPISGHVSLFWYQQALGQGPEFLTYFQNEAQLDKSGLPSDRFFAERPEGSVSTLKIQRTQQEDSAVYLCASSVEGAGGYQETQYFGPGTRLLVL.

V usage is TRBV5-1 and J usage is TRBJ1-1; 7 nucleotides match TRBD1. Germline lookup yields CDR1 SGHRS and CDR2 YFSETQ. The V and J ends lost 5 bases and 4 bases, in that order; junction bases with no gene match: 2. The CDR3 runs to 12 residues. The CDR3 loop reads CASSEGATEAFF. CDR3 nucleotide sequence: TGCGCCAGCAGTGAGGGGGCCACTGAAGCTTTCTTT.

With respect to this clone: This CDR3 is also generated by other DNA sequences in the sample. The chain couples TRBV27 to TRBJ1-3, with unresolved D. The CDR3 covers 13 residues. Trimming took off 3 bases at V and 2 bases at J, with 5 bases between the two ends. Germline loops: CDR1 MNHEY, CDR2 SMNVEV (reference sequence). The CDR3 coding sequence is TGTGCCAGCAGTTTGTCAGCTGGAAACACCATATATTTT. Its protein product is CASSLSAGNTIYF.

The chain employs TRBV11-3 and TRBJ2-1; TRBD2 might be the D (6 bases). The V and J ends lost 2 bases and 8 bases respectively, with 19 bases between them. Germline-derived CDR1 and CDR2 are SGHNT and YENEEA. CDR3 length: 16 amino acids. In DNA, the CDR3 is TGTGCCAGCAGCTTAACGAGGGGACTCGCCGTCGATGAGCAGTTCTTC. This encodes CASSLTRGLAVDEQFF.

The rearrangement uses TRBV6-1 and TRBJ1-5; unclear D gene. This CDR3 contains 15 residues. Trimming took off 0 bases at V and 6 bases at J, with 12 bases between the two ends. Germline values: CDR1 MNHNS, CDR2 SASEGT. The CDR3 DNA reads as TGTGCCAGCAGTGAAGCATTCGGGTACGGTCAGCCCCAGCATTTT. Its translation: CASSEAFGYGQPQHF.